This TCR beta chain derives from a study of T cells in localized non-small cell lung cancer. Measured with immunoSEQ multiplex PCR; TCRdb has only the in-frame clones, and not every one. This sample carries around 12,000 clones, approximately 28% of them seen once, and the ten largest clones take 6.5% to 9%. This CDR3 spans 14 amino acids. V was clipped by 6 bases and J by 9 bases, with 18 bases between them. This clone was picked up many times. The antigen remains unidentified. Findings and caveats of the study: Adjacent lung exhibited a median of approximately 59 among the 100 most abundant tumor clones. Sequencing, confined to only one tumor region, leaves heterogeneity possible. Clonality peaked in uninvolved adjacent lung rather than tumor.

The genes are TRBV23-1 and TRBJ2-1; no firm D call. TRBV23-1 is an ORF; its function is uncertain. This receptor was taken from a female donor over 55 with stage I lung adenocarcinoma. This specimen consisted of lung tumor tissue, obtained before any cancer treatment. The CDR3 region is CASSQDRYLREQFF. CDR3 DNA: TGCGCCAGCAGCCAAGATCGGTACCTCCGTGAGCAGTTCTTC.